The 14 T cell receptor beta chains in this list originate from one sample, sequenced in a study of T cells in women clearing cervical HPV infection. Clones were read by immunoSEQ multiplex PCR, and TCRdb kept only the in-frame ones, dropping some. The sample includes about 37,000 clones. Material for sequencing was blood buffy coat. These TCRs come from a woman between 18 and 70 years old with a cervical HPV16 infection that either progressed to CIN3+ or cleared (not recorded which).

On this clone: The CDR3 end falls 3 residues outside the read, so it is completed with the germline J gene. The same CDR3 also results from other DNA sequences found in this sample. The chain couples TRBV6-2 or TRBV6-3 to TRBJ1-1, with D uncertain. Germline V gene sequence: CDR1 MNHEY, CDR2 SVGEGT. Trimming stripped 6 bases from V and 4 bases from J, with 15 bases between. The CDR3 has 14 residues. The covered CDR3 bases are TGTGCCAGCAGCTACCACGGGGATAGCACTGAA. This translates into CASSYHGDSTE. The entire CDR3 sequence reads CASSYHGDSTEAFF.

Comment on this clone: With the read ending 3 residues before the CDR3 end, the germline J gene is used to fill in that end. This rearrangement joins TRBV20-1 to TRBJ2-1, with D perhaps TRBD2 (5 bases). Germline-derived CDR1 and CDR2 are DFQATT and SNEGSKA (reference sequence). Trimming removed 3 bases at V and 5 bases at J, with 14 bases between. This CDR3 contains 14 residues. The DNA read from the CDR3 is TGCAGTGCTAGGTCGGGGTCCCGGGACAATGAG. Its translation is CSARSGSRDNE. The entire CDR3 reads CSARSGSRDNEQFF.

Details on this clone: The read terminates 3 residues ahead of where the CDR3 ends, so the germline J gene completes it. This chain links TRBV2 with TRBJ2-3, with TRBD2 matching 8 bases. The germline gives CDR1 SNHLY, CDR2 FYNNEI. The CDR3 contains 16 residues. The covered CDR3 bases are TGTGCCAGCAGTGAAGCTATACTAGCGGCTCAAGAGACG. Amino acids: CASSEAILAAQET. The CDR3 as a whole reads CASSEAILAAQETQYF.

To note about this clone: The read halts 3 residues ahead of the CDR3 end, with the missing end drawn from the germline J gene. V usage is TRBV30 and J usage is TRBJ1-5, with D unclear. The germline V gene encodes CDR1 GTSNPN and CDR2 SVGIG (reference sequence). This CDR3 is 13 amino acids long. The V and J ends lost 0 bases and 2 bases respectively, with 5 bases between them. The CDR3 loop reads CAWSVSGNQPQHF. Partial CDR3 DNA: TGTGCCTGGAGTGTTTCTGGCAATCAGCCC.

As regards this clone: Read sequence stops 3 residues before the CDR3 end, and the germline J gene provides the missing end. The chain carries TRBV19 and TRBJ1-2; 8 bases match TRBD1. This CDR3 spans 13 amino acids. The germline V gene has CDR1 LNHDA and CDR2 SQIVND (reference sequence). The sequenced CDR3 bases are TGTGCCAGTAGTACGCAGGGGGCAGATACC. Protein: CASSTQGADT. The full CDR3 sequence reads CASSTQGADTYTF.

Regarding this clone: Coverage ceases 3 residues before the CDR3 finishes, and the germline J gene fills in the end. The V gene is TRBV18, the J gene TRBJ2-7, with 8 bases fitting TRBD1. The CDR3 consists of 13 residues. V lost 6 bases and J lost 5; bases outside the gene matches: 6. Germline lookup yields CDR1 KGHSH and CDR2 LQKENI. CDR3 region: CASSPDRVHEQYF. CDR3 DNA (partial): TGTGCCAGCTCCCCGGACAGGGTTCACGAG.

About this clone itself: The CDR3 is cut off 3 residues early in the read; its end comes from the germline J gene. This chain uses TRBV19 with TRBJ2-2; D unclear. Trimming left V 7 bases short and J 4 bases short, with 16 bases between. The CDR3 spans 15 residues. In germline, CDR1 is LNHDA, CDR2 SQIVND (reference sequence). The CDR3 bases that were read are TGTGCCAGTAAGTTGGAGTCTTCAGGCACCGGGGAG. This translates into CASKLESSGTGE. The full CDR3 protein is CASKLESSGTGELFF.

To note about this clone: The sequenced fragment ends 3 residues before the CDR3 boundary, so the rest is inferred from the germline J gene. This chain links TRBV19 with TRBJ1-2; D is perhaps TRBD1 (5 bases). The CDR3 loop spans 16 amino acids. Germline CDR1 is LNHDA and CDR2 is SQIVND (reference sequence). Trimming left V 7 bases short and J 4 bases short, with 22 bases between. The part of the CDR3 DNA that was read is TGTGCCAGTACCTATCGTTCTCAGGGATTCAGCTATGGC. As protein: CASTYRSQGFSYG. The complete CDR3 protein is CASTYRSQGFSYGYTF.

For this clone: The read finishes 3 residues shy of the CDR3 end, and the germline J gene is used to complete it. The chain is built from TRBV5-1 and TRBJ2-1; maybe TRBD2 (5 bases). The V end was cut by 0 bases, the J end by 5 bases, with 12 bases between. The CDR3 length is 15 residues. Germline CDR1 SGHRS, CDR2 YFSETQ. The sequenced part of the CDR3 DNA is TGCGCCAGCAGCTTGGAGGCTAGCCCCAACAATGAG. It is translated as CASSLEASPNNE. From start to end, the CDR3 is CASSLEASPNNEQFF.

The sequenced CDR3 bases are TGCAGTGCCGGCGGGAGAGACAACACCGGGGAG. It yields the protein CSAGGRDNTGE. The whole CDR3 region reads CSAGGRDNTGELFF. This rearrangement joins TRBV20-1 to TRBJ2-2; 7 nucleotides align to TRBD2. The read ends 3 residues before the CDR3 terminus; that terminus is restored from the germline J gene. Looked up from germline, CDR1 is DFQATT and CDR2 is SNEGSKA (reference sequence). The CDR3 is 14 residues long. V was clipped by 6 bases and J by 2 bases; unmatched bases: 6.

To note about this clone: The CDR3 end is not reached by the read, which stops 3 residues before it; the germline J gene fills it in. The gene calls are TRBV12-3 or TRBV12-4 and TRBJ2-5; TRBD1 is a possible D gene (5 bases). V lost 1 base, J lost 5 bases, and 11 bases lay in between. This CDR3 comprises 14 residues. The chain's CDR3 is CASSLGQGWETQYF. The part of the CDR3 DNA that was read is TGTGCCAGCAGTTTAGGGCAGGGATGGGAGACC.

A note on this clone: With the read ending 3 residues before the CDR3 end, the germline J gene is used to fill in that end. The chain uses TRBV7-6 and TRBJ2-7; TRBD1 matches 10 bases. CDR3 length: 16 residues. After removal of 1 base from V and 0 bases from J, the junction contained 3 bases not matched to a gene. Germline V CDR1 and CDR2: SGHVS, FNYEAQ. CDR3 DNA, as far as it was read: TGTGCCAGCAGCTTAGACCGGGACAGGGGCTCCTACGAG. It translates to CASSLDRDRGSYE. The entire CDR3 sequence reads CASSLDRDRGSYEQYF.

In the case of this clone: The CDR3 goes on 3 residues after the read ends, and that part is filled in from the germline J gene. This chain connects TRBV29-1 to TRBJ1-1; TRBD1 might be the D (5 bases). This CDR3 region has 13 residues. Germline CDR1 is SQVTM and CDR2 is ANQGSEA. Trimming removed 4 bases from V and 0 bases from J, with 9 bases in between. CDR3 DNA, as far as it was read: TGCAGCGTTGCTGGGGGGATGAACACTGAA. This sequence encodes CSVAGGMNTE. The CDR3 in full is CSVAGGMNTEAFF.

A word on this clone: The read terminates 3 residues before the CDR3 end, so the remaining end is supplied by the germline J gene. The chain has TRBV28 and TRBJ2-7; 12 bases are shared with TRBD2. V lost 0 bases to trimming and J lost 5 bases; unmatched junction nucleotides: 8. Per the germline V gene, CDR1 is MDHEN and CDR2 is SYDVKM. CDR3 length: 17 residues. The CDR3 region is CASSLWRLAGASNEQYF. The covered CDR3 bases are TGTGCCAGCAGTTTATGGCGACTAGCGGGAGCCTCGAACGAG.